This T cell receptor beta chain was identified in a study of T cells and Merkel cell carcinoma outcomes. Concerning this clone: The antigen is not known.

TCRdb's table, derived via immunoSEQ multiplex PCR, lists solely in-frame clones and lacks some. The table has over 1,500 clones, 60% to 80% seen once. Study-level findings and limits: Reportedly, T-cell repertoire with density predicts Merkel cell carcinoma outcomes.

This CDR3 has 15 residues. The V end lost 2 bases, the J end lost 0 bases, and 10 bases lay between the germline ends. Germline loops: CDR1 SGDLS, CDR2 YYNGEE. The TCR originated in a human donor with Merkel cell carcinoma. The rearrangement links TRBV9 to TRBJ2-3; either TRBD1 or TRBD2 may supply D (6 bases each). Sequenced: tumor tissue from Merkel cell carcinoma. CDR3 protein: CASSVTGASTDTQYF. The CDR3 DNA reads TGTGCCAGCAGCGTTACGGGGGCTAGCACAGATACGCAGTATTTT.